This paragraph reports one TCR beta chain. Antigen: not known. These data belong to a study of T cells in localized non-small cell lung cancer. The table came from immunoSEQ multiplex PCR; TCRdb's copy has only in-frame clones and leaves some out. Of 45,000 to 60,000 clones in the sample, more than 85% were seen once. The V gene lost 0 bases and the J gene lost 3 bases, with 13 bases spanning the gap. The CDR3 has 16 residues. Overall study results and limits: In uninvolved adjacent lung, T cell clonality reached its highest value, exceeding tumor.

The sequences come from PBMCs, collected before any cancer treatment. This chain connects TRBV5-3 to TRBJ2-4, with D tentatively TRBD1 (6 bases). TRBV5-3 is marked as an open reading frame, function uncertain. This receptor was taken from a man aged 40-75 years with stage II lung adenocarcinoma. CDR3 amino acids: CARSLGQQGFKNIQYF. The CDR3 nucleotides are TGTGCCAGAAGCTTGGGGCAACAGGGCTTCAAAAACATTCAGTACTTC.